The 5 T cell receptor beta chains presented below share a single source sample, sequenced in a study of beta chain features in type 1 diabetes. Expressed TCRB transcripts were sequenced because the isolated RNA had all been reverse transcribed beforehand. Some clones are missing from TCRdb's copy, which holds only in-frame ones; the method was immunoSEQ multiplex PCR. Among more than 300,000 clones listed, roughly 8% were seen once. Sequenced input: central memory CD4+ T cells from blood. The receptors shown here come from a woman aged 18-29 years in good health.

This clone was observed a handful of times. The J gene is TRBJ2-1, the V gene TRBV7-3; D unresolved. Germline CDR1 and CDR2: SGHTA and FQGTGA. This CDR3 contains 16 residues. The ends were cut back, 1 base at V and 2 bases at J, with 12 bases in the middle. Here the CDR3 DNA reads TGTGCCAGCAGCTTAAGGGCTGGTCATGCCTACAATGAGCAGTTCTTC. Protein sequence: CASSLRAGHAYNEQFF.

The chain employs TRBV6-1 and TRBJ1-1, with D perhaps TRBD1 (5 bases). This CDR3 region has 14 residues. Trimming stripped 5 bases from V and 2 bases from J, with 12 bases between. CDR1 and CDR2 from the germline V gene are MNHNS and SASEGT. The CDR3 loop reads CASSLMQGNTEAFF. DNA of the CDR3: TGTGCCAGCAGTCTAATGCAGGGAAACACTGAAGCTTTCTTT.

In its sample, this clone was seen many times. The chain is built from TRBV28 and TRBJ1-3; D unresolved. This CDR3 spans 10 amino acids. Germline V gives CDR1 MDHEN, CDR2 SYDVKM. V dropped 10 bases and J dropped 5 bases, with 6 bases sitting between them. CDR3 in DNA: TGTGCCACCCTTCGAAACACCATATATTTT. It encodes CATLRNTIYF. The entire variable domain, with the rest obtained from reference TRBV28 and TRBJ1-3, is as follows: DVKVTQSSRYLVKRTGEKVFLECVQDMDHENMFWYRQDPGLGLRLIYFSYDVKMKEKGDIPEGYSVSREKKERFSLILESASTNQTSMYLCATLRNTIYFGEGSWLTVV.

V usage is TRBV6-1 and J usage is TRBJ2-5; maybe TRBD2 (6 bases). Judging by the DNA end, TRBJ2-7 fits better; the J call may be wrong. The germline CDR1 and CDR2 sequences are MNHNS and SASEGT. This CDR3 is 14 amino acids long. The CDR3 bases are TGTGCCAGCAGTGAAAGTAAGGGGAGGTACGAGCAGTACTTC. Translating gives CASSESKGRYEQYF.

The V and J genes are TRBV7-9 and TRBJ1-2; 7 nucleotides agree with TRBD1. This CDR3 has 15 residues. With 4 bases clipped from V and 4 bases from J, the junction kept 9 bases outside the gene matches. The germline V gene has CDR1 SEHNR and CDR2 FQNEAQ (reference sequence). The CDR3 protein is CASSSRSTGVYGYTF. The CDR3 region has the DNA TGTGCCAGCAGCTCCCGCAGTACAGGGGTCTATGGCTACACCTTC.